This T cell receptor beta chain emerged from a study of vaccination and CD4 T cells after COVID-19. Study-level background: Two Hispanic individuals were among six male and four female convalescent patients.

This clonotype was detected a few times. Its target is unknown. Specified time point: late sampling 161 to 241 days after vaccination in a few convalescent patients. Treatment meaning: approximately 9-day PBMC culture with coronavirus spike peptide pools or control peptides (ViraFEST assay). First, ViraFEST expanded antigen-specific T cells with peptide pools, and next it sequenced the TCRs. Each well received two million PBMCs, cultured with roughly 9.5 IU/ml IL-2 and 9 to 10 ug/ml peptide pools. The CDR3 spans 17 residues. The germline CDR1 and CDR2 sequences are MNHEY and SMNVEV (reference sequence). Trimming removed 5 bases from V and 2 bases from J, with 20 bases in between. With the Oncomine TCR Beta short-read assay, DNA from cultured CD4+ T cells was sequenced. Genomic DNA was extracted from cultured CD4+ T cells. TCRdb re-called the PCR reads through MiXCR, storing one row per CDR3 protein. This table holds tens of thousands of distinct CDR3 sequences, 28% found once.

The sample was CD4+ T cells from blood, cultured in vitro, taken about 7 months after SARS-CoV-2 vaccination. The chain uses TRBV27 and TRBJ2-3, with D tentatively TRBD2 (5 bases). This clonotype originated in a human donor who had recovered from COVID-19. The chain's CDR3 is CASSQQRPGTATDTQYF. The CDR3 nucleotides are TGTGCCAGCAGTCAACAGCGCCCGGGAACCGCCACAGATACGCAGTATTTT.